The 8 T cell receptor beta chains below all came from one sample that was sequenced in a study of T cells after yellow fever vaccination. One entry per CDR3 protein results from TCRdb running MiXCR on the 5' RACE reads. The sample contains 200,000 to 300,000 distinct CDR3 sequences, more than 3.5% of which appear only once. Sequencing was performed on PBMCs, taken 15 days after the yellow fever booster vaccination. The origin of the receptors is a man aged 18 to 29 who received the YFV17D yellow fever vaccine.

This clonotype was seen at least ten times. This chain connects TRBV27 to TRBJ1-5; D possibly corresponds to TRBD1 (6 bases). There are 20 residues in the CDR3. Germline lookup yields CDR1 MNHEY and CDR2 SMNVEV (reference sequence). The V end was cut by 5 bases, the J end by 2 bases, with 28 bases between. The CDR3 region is CASSPMTGTEGEDGNQPQHF. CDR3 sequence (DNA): TGTGCCAGCAGTCCAATGACCGGGACCGAGGGGGAGGACGGCAATCAGCCCCAGCATTTT.

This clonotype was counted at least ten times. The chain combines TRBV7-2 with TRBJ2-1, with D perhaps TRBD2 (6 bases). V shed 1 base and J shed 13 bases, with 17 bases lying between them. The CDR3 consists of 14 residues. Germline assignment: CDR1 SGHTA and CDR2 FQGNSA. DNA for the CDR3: TGTGCCAGCAGCTTAGGGGGCCCCCGGGACTTTCAGTTCTTC. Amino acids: CASSLGGPRDFQFF.

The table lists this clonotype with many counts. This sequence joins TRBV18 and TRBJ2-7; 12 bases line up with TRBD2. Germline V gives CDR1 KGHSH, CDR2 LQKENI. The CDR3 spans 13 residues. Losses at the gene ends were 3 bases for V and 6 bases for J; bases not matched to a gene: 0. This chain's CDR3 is CASSPTSGGEQYF. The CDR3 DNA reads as TGTGCCAGCTCACCGACTAGCGGGGGCGAGCAGTACTTC. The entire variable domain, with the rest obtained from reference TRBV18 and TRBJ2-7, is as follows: NAGVMQNPRHLVRRRGQEARLRCSPMKGHSHVYWYRQLPEEGLKFMVYLQKENIIDESGMPKERFSAEFPKEGPSILRIQQVVRGDSAAYFCASSPTSGGEQYFGPGTRLTVT.

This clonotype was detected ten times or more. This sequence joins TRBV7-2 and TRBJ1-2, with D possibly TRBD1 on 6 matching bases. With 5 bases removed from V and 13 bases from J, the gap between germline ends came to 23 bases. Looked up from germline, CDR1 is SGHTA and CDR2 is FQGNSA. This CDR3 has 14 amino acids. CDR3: CASSPRWQGLAGTF. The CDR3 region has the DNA TGTGCCAGCAGCCCCCGGTGGCAGGGGCTTGCTGGCACCTTC.

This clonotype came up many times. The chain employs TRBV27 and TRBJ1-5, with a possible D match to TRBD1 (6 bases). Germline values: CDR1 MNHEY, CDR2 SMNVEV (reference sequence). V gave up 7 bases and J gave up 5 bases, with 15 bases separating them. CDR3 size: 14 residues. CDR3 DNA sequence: TGTGCCAGCACCTGGGGGCGGGACTATCAGCCCCAGCATTTT. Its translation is CASTWGRDYQPQHF.

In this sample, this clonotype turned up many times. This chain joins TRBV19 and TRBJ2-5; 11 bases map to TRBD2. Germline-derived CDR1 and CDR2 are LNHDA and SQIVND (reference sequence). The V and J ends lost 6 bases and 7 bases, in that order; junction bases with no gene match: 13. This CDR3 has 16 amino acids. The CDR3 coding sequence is TGTGCCAGTAGCTACACCTATAGCGGGGGGGCCGGGACCCAGTACTTC. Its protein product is CASSYTYSGGAGTQYF.

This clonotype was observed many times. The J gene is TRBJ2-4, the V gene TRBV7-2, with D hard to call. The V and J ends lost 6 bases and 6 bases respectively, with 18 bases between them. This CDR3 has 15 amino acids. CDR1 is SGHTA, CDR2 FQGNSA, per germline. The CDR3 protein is CASSPSLGTANIQYF. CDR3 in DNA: TGTGCCAGCAGTCCCTCCCTCGGCACGGCAAACATTCAGTACTTC.

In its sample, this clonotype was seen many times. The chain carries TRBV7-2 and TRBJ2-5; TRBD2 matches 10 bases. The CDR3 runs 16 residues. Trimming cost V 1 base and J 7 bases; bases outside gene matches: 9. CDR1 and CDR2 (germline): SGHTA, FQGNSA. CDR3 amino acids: CASSLDWGSSGGTQYF. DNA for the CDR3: TGTGCCAGCAGCTTAGATTGGGGGTCTAGCGGGGGGACCCAGTACTTC.